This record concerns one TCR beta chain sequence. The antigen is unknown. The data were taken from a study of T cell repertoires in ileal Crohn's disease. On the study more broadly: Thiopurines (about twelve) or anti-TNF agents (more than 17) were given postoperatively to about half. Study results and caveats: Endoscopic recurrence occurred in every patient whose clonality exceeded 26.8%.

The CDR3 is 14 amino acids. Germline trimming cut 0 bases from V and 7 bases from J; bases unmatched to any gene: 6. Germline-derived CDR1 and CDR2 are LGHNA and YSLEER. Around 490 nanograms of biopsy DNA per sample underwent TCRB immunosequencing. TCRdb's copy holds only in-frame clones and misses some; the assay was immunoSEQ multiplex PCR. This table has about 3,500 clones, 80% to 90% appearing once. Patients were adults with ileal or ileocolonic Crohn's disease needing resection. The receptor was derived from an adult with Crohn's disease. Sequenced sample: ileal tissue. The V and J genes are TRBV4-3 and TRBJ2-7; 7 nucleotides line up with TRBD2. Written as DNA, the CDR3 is TGCGCCAGCAGCCAAGAATCCCTAGCGGAAGAGCAGTACGTC. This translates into CASSQESLAEEQYV.